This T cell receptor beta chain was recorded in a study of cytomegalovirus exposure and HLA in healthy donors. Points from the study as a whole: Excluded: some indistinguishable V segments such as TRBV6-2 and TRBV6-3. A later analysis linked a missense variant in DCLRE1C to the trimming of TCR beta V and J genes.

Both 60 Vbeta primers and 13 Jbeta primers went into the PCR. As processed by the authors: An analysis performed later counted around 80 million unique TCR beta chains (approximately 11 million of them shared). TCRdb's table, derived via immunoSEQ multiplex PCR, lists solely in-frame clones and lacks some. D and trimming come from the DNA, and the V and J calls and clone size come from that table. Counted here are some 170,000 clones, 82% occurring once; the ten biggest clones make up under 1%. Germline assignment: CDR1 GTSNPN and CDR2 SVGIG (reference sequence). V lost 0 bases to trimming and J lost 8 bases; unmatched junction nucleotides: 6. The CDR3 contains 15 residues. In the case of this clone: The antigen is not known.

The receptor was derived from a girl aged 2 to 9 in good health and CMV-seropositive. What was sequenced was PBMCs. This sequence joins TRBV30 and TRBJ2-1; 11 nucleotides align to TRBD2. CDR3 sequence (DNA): TGTGCCTGGAGTGTCGGTCTAGCGGGAGGAGATGAGCAGTTCTTC. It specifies CAWSVGLAGGDEQFF.